Listed below are T cell receptor beta chains from one sample, sequenced in a study of blood T cell repertoires in COVID-19. The table came from immunoSEQ multiplex PCR; TCRdb's copy has only in-frame clones and leaves some out. The table has 85,000 to 100,000 clones, roughly 87% seen once. The sequencing sample was made of peripheral blood. The receptors were gathered from a man between 60 and 75 years old with acute or convalescent COVID-19. CDR3s include the opening cysteine and the closing phenylalanine or tryptophan. Fields, in order: clone size, D gene, J gene, V gene, CDR3 DNA, CDR3 protein. A D gene is named only where the DNA matches it firmly. Clone size is given for some rows only: seen once, a few or many times, or a class if the clone is expanded.

clone_size: once; d_call: TRBD2; j_call: TRBJ2-7; v_call: TRBV6-5; cdr3_nt: TGTGCCAGCCCTCGGACTAGCGGAGTTTACGAGCAGTACTTC; cdr3_aa: CASPRTSGVYEQYF
clone_size: NA; d_call: TRBD1; j_call: TRBJ1-6; v_call: TRBV2; cdr3_nt: TGTGTCTCTAGGACAGGGGTTTATAATTCACCCCTCCACTTT; cdr3_aa: CVSRTGVYNSPLHF
clone_size: NA; d_call: NA; j_call: TRBJ2-1; v_call: TRBV21-1; cdr3_nt: TGTGCCAGCAGCCCCCCCGGGACTAGCGGCCTCAATGAGCAGTTCTTC; cdr3_aa: CASSPPGTSGLNEQFF
clone_size: NA; d_call: NA; j_call: TRBJ1-1; v_call: TRBV7-9; cdr3_nt: TGTGCCAGCAGCTTGGGACTACAGAACACTGAAACTTTCTTT; cdr3_aa: CASSLGLQNTETFF
clone_size: NA; d_call: TRBD1; j_call: TRBJ1-4; v_call: TRBV4-1; cdr3_nt: TGCGCCAGCAGCCAACGGTGGACAGGGAGTGAAAAACTGTTTTTT; cdr3_aa: CASSQRWTGSEKLFF
clone_size: NA; d_call: TRBD1; j_call: TRBJ2-2; v_call: TRBV12-3/TRBV12-4; cdr3_nt: TGTGCCAGCAGTCAACAGGGGTCTGGGGAGCTGTTTTTT; cdr3_aa: CASSQQGSGELFF
clone_size: NA; d_call: TRBD2; j_call: TRBJ2-1; v_call: TRBV30; cdr3_nt: TGTGCCTGGTTCGGTGGGAGGGCCTCTCAGTTCTTC; cdr3_aa: CAWFGGRASQFF
clone_size: NA; d_call: TRBD1; j_call: TRBJ2-4; v_call: TRBV19; cdr3_nt: TGTGCCAGTAGTCCCCAGGGACAGAAAAACATTCAGTACTTC; cdr3_aa: CASSPQGQKNIQYF
clone_size: NA; d_call: NA; j_call: TRBJ1-2; v_call: TRBV30; cdr3_nt: TGTGCCTGGAGTGTAGGTCGGACAGCTAACTATGGCTACACCTTC; cdr3_aa: CAWSVGRTANYGYTF
clone_size: NA; d_call: NA; j_call: TRBJ1-1; v_call: TRBV7-2; cdr3_nt: TGTGCCAGCAGCTTTCATCCGAGGAAATTGAACACTGAAGCTTTCTTT; cdr3_aa: CASSFHPRKLNTEAFF
clone_size: medium-sized; d_call: TRBD2; j_call: TRBJ2-1; v_call: TRBV29-1; cdr3_nt: TGCAGCGTTCGACATGGGGCTAGCGGGAGTCCTGAGCAGTTCTTC; cdr3_aa: CSVRHGASGSPEQFF
clone_size: NA; d_call: TRBD1; j_call: TRBJ2-7; v_call: TRBV6-6; cdr3_nt: TGTGCCAGCAGTCAGAGACAGGGTACCTACGAGCAGTACTTC; cdr3_aa: CASSQRQGTYEQYF
clone_size: NA; d_call: NA; j_call: TRBJ1-6; v_call: TRBV30; cdr3_nt: TGTGCCTGGAGCGACGGACAGCTTAATTCACCCCTCCACTTT; cdr3_aa: CAWSDGQLNSPLHF
clone_size: NA; d_call: TRBD2; j_call: TRBJ2-3; v_call: TRBV11-1; cdr3_nt: TGTGCCAGCAGCTTAGCAGCGGGGGCGGTATCAGATACGCAGTATTTT; cdr3_aa: CASSLAAGAVSDTQYF
clone_size: NA; d_call: NA; j_call: TRBJ2-3; v_call: TRBV27; cdr3_nt: TGTGCCAGCAGTTTATCTCCAGCGCGTTCAGATACGCAGTATTTT; cdr3_aa: CASSLSPARSDTQYF
clone_size: NA; d_call: TRBD2; j_call: TRBJ2-1; v_call: TRBV7-9; cdr3_nt: TGTGCCAGCAGCTCCACTAGCGGATACAATGAGCAGTTCTTC; cdr3_aa: CASSSTSGYNEQFF
clone_size: NA; d_call: NA; j_call: TRBJ1-2; v_call: TRBV30; cdr3_nt: TGTGCCTGGGGGGCGGGGGGGGGCTACACCTTC; cdr3_aa: CAWGAGGGYTF
clone_size: once; d_call: NA; j_call: TRBJ1-2; v_call: TRBV7-9; cdr3_nt: TGTGCCAGCAGCTTACAGGGGAATGGCTACACCTTC; cdr3_aa: CASSLQGNGYTF
clone_size: NA; d_call: NA; j_call: TRBJ2-5; v_call: TRBV5-1; cdr3_nt: TGCGCCAGCAGCTTGGCCCAGGGGTCCCAAGAGACCCAGTACTTC; cdr3_aa: CASSLAQGSQETQYF
clone_size: once; d_call: NA; j_call: TRBJ2-7; v_call: TRBV21-1; cdr3_nt: TGTGCCAGAGGGGGAGGGGACGAGCAGTACTTC; cdr3_aa: CARGGGDEQYF
clone_size: NA; d_call: NA; j_call: TRBJ1-1; v_call: TRBV5-4; cdr3_nt: TGTGCCAGCAGCTTGAACAGTGAAGCTTTCTTT; cdr3_aa: CASSLNSEAFF
clone_size: NA; d_call: NA; j_call: TRBJ1-3; v_call: TRBV7-2; cdr3_nt: TGTGCCAGCAGCTTAGGCCGGTCCTTCTCTGGAAACACCATATATTTT; cdr3_aa: CASSLGRSFSGNTIYF
clone_size: NA; d_call: TRBD1; j_call: TRBJ2-5; v_call: TRBV5-1; cdr3_nt: TGCGCCAGCAGCTTACCAACAGGGGGAGGAAGAGAGACCCAGTACTTC; cdr3_aa: CASSLPTGGGRETQYF
clone_size: NA; d_call: TRBD2; j_call: TRBJ2-7; v_call: TRBV14; cdr3_nt: TGTGCCAGCAGCCGGGGTAGTTGGCGGGAGGTCAAAAGCTCCTACGAGCAGTACTTC; cdr3_aa: CASSRGSWREVKSSYEQYF
clone_size: once; d_call: TRBD1; j_call: TRBJ2-7; v_call: TRBV18; cdr3_nt: TGTGCCAGCTCAGGGGACAGGGGAAGGGCCGAGCAGTACTTC; cdr3_aa: CASSGDRGRAEQYF
clone_size: NA; d_call: NA; j_call: TRBJ2-5; v_call: TRBV7-6; cdr3_nt: TGTGCCAGCAGCTCCGACTCCTCGGGGAGGGAGACCCAGTACTTC; cdr3_aa: CASSSDSSGRETQYF
clone_size: NA; d_call: NA; j_call: TRBJ2-7; v_call: TRBV11-2; cdr3_nt: TGTGCCAGCACCAGATCACGACTAGGAACCTACGAGCAGTACTTC; cdr3_aa: CASTRSRLGTYEQYF
clone_size: NA; d_call: TRBD1; j_call: TRBJ2-3; v_call: TRBV9; cdr3_nt: TGTGCCAGCAGCGCCCCGGGACAGGGCGGCACAGATACGCAGTATTTT; cdr3_aa: CASSAPGQGGTDTQYF
clone_size: NA; d_call: NA; j_call: TRBJ2-7; v_call: TRBV12-5; cdr3_nt: TGTGCTAGTGGTTTGTACCCTAGCACGATAGAGCAGTACTTC; cdr3_aa: CASGLYPSTIEQYF
clone_size: NA; d_call: NA; j_call: TRBJ2-2; v_call: TRBV7-3; cdr3_nt: TGTGCCAGCAGCAACAGGGAACACACCGGGGAGCTGTTTTTT; cdr3_aa: CASSNREHTGELFF
clone_size: NA; d_call: NA; j_call: TRBJ2-1; v_call: TRBV6-5; cdr3_nt: TGTGCCAGCAGTTACTCGAAGCTGAACAATGAGCAGTTCTTC; cdr3_aa: CASSYSKLNNEQFF
clone_size: NA; d_call: NA; j_call: TRBJ2-5; v_call: TRBV24-1; cdr3_nt: TGTGCCACCAGTGATTCAGGACTCCTGGGGGAGACCCAGTACTTC; cdr3_aa: CATSDSGLLGETQYF
clone_size: NA; d_call: TRBD2; j_call: TRBJ2-5; v_call: TRBV5-6; cdr3_nt: TGTGCCAGCAGCTTGATATTGCGGGGACTAGCGGGAGGAGAGACCCAGTACTTC; cdr3_aa: CASSLILRGLAGGETQYF
clone_size: NA; d_call: NA; j_call: TRBJ2-1; v_call: TRBV5-4; cdr3_nt: TGTGCCAGCAGCCTTGACGGGAGCTCCTACAATGAGCAGTTCTTC; cdr3_aa: CASSLDGSSYNEQFF
clone_size: NA; d_call: TRBD2; j_call: TRBJ2-1; v_call: TRBV4-3; cdr3_nt: TGCGCCAGCAGCGAATTTAGCGGGGGGGCCAGAAATGAGCAGTTCTTC; cdr3_aa: CASSEFSGGARNEQFF
clone_size: NA; d_call: TRBD2; j_call: TRBJ2-7; v_call: TRBV7-8; cdr3_nt: TGTGCCAGCAGCTTAATCGGACTAGCGGGAGGGGAGCAGTACTTC; cdr3_aa: CASSLIGLAGGEQYF
clone_size: NA; d_call: TRBD2; j_call: TRBJ2-3; v_call: TRBV3-1/TRBV3-2; cdr3_nt: TGTGCCAGCAGCCAAGGGGGGGGAAGCACAGATACGCAGTATTTT; cdr3_aa: CASSQGGGSTDTQYF
clone_size: once; d_call: NA; j_call: TRBJ2-6; v_call: TRBV19; cdr3_nt: TGTGCCAGTATTCCAGGGTATTCCGGGGCCAACGTCCTGACTTTC; cdr3_aa: CASIPGYSGANVLTF
clone_size: NA; d_call: TRBD1; j_call: TRBJ1-5; v_call: TRBV12-5; cdr3_nt: TGTGCTAGTGGTTTGGTACAGGGGAGGCAGCCCCAGCATTTT; cdr3_aa: CASGLVQGRQPQHF
clone_size: few; d_call: TRBD1; j_call: TRBJ1-1; v_call: TRBV5-1; cdr3_nt: TGCGCCAGCAGCTTGGCCACAGGGGACACTGAAGCTTTCTTT; cdr3_aa: CASSLATGDTEAFF
clone_size: NA; d_call: TRBD2; j_call: TRBJ2-2; v_call: TRBV19; cdr3_nt: TGTGCCAGTAGTATGGGACTAGCGGGGGCTTGGGAGCTGTTTTTT; cdr3_aa: CASSMGLAGAWELFF
clone_size: once; d_call: TRBD1; j_call: TRBJ2-3; v_call: TRBV7-2; cdr3_nt: TGTGCCAGCAGCTTATTCGGGACAGGTGCGGATACGCAGTATTTT; cdr3_aa: CASSLFGTGADTQYF
clone_size: NA; d_call: NA; j_call: TRBJ1-5; v_call: TRBV6-1; cdr3_nt: TGTGCCAGCAGTGAAGCGCAGGGTTGGATTCAGCCCCAGCATTTT; cdr3_aa: CASSEAQGWIQPQHF
clone_size: once; d_call: NA; j_call: TRBJ1-3; v_call: TRBV6-5; cdr3_nt: TGTGCCAGCAGTCCCCGTCTGAGCTCTGGAAACACCATATATTTT; cdr3_aa: CASSPRLSSGNTIYF
clone_size: NA; d_call: TRBD1; j_call: TRBJ1-1; v_call: TRBV5-1; cdr3_nt: TGCGCCAGCAGCTTGGGCTTAGGTGGACAGGGCCAGGCTTTCTTT; cdr3_aa: CASSLGLGGQGQAFF
clone_size: few; d_call: TRBD1; j_call: TRBJ1-1; v_call: TRBV29-1; cdr3_nt: TGCAGCGCTGCCACAGGGGTCTCTGAAGCTTTCTTT; cdr3_aa: CSAATGVSEAFF
clone_size: NA; d_call: TRBD2; j_call: TRBJ2-7; v_call: TRBV2; cdr3_nt: TGTGCCAGCAGTTCGGGACTAGCGGGAGCCTACGAGCAGTACTTC; cdr3_aa: CASSSGLAGAYEQYF
clone_size: NA; d_call: NA; j_call: TRBJ1-2; v_call: TRBV30; cdr3_nt: TGTGCCTGGAGTCCCACAGGGAACTATGGCTACACCTTC; cdr3_aa: CAWSPTGNYGYTF
clone_size: NA; d_call: TRBD1; j_call: TRBJ2-3; v_call: TRBV7-2; cdr3_nt: TGTGCCAGCCGCCGGACAGGAGGCACAGATACGCAGTATTTT; cdr3_aa: CASRRTGGTDTQYF
clone_size: NA; d_call: NA; j_call: TRBJ2-1; v_call: TRBV27; cdr3_nt: TGTGCCAGCAGTTGGTGGGGGCCAAGCAATGAGCAGTTCTTC; cdr3_aa: CASSWWGPSNEQFF
clone_size: NA; d_call: TRBD2; j_call: TRBJ2-2; v_call: TRBV3-1/TRBV3-2; cdr3_nt: TGTGCCAGCAGCCAGGCAGCGGGGACTTCCTCCACCGGGGAGCTGTTTTTT; cdr3_aa: CASSQAAGTSSTGELFF
clone_size: once; d_call: NA; j_call: TRBJ1-1; v_call: TRBV9; cdr3_nt: TGTGCCAGCGGCCGGGAAGGGATGGACGGGAACACTGAAGCTTTCTTT; cdr3_aa: CASGREGMDGNTEAFF
clone_size: NA; d_call: TRBD2; j_call: TRBJ2-4; v_call: TRBV7-2; cdr3_nt: TGTGCCAGCAGCGGCAGGACTAGCGGGAGCCCCAAAAACATTCAGTACTTC; cdr3_aa: CASSGRTSGSPKNIQYF
clone_size: few; d_call: NA; j_call: TRBJ2-7; v_call: TRBV30; cdr3_nt: TGTGCCTCTGTTAAAGGGGGGGCCTACGAGCAGTACTTC; cdr3_aa: CASVKGGAYEQYF
clone_size: NA; d_call: NA; j_call: TRBJ1-2; v_call: TRBV5-1; cdr3_nt: TGCGCCAGCAGCTTGGGGGGGCGCGCCTATGGCTACACCTTC; cdr3_aa: CASSLGGRAYGYTF
clone_size: NA; d_call: NA; j_call: TRBJ1-6; v_call: TRBV4-3; cdr3_nt: TGCGCCAGCAGCCAAGATCAAAGGGGTAGTTCACCCCTCCACTTT; cdr3_aa: CASSQDQRGSSPLHF
clone_size: once; d_call: NA; j_call: TRBJ2-5; v_call: TRBV7-2; cdr3_nt: TGTGCCAGCAGCTCCCCCGGGGACTTGAGGGCCCAGTACTTC; cdr3_aa: CASSSPGDLRAQYF